The T cell receptor (beta chain) described here comes from a study of blood T cell repertoires in COVID-19. Sequencing used immunoSEQ multiplex PCR; TCRdb keeps in-frame clones, though not all of them. The sample lists 30,000 to 40,000 clones; approximately 92% were seen once. Deletions cut 2 bases from V and 9 bases from J, with 14 bases between. CDR3 size: 14 residues. Germline CDR1 and CDR2: MNHEY and SVGEGT. The clonotype comes from a woman of 80 years or more with acute or convalescent COVID-19. Sequenced material: peripheral blood. The gene calls are TRBV6-2 or TRBV6-3 and TRBJ1-5; possible D gene TRBD1, 5 bases. CDR3 sequence reads: CASSYVGGSRPQHF. As DNA, the CDR3 is TGTGCCAGCAGTTACGTGGGGGGGTCCCGGCCCCAGCATTTT.